The 5 T cell receptor beta chains in this list originate from one sample, sequenced in a study of identical twins. MiXCR, run by TCRdb on the 5' RACE reads, gives a single entry per CDR3 protein. The sample lists about 920,000 distinct CDR3 sequences; 12% were seen once. The same sample was also used in a study of yellow fever vaccine responses in identical twins.

Material for sequencing was PBMCs. Source of these receptors: a woman between 18 and 29 years old in good health.

This clonotype was counted between two and nine times. This sequence joins TRBV20-1 and TRBJ2-4; tentatively, D is TRBD2 (6 bases). V lost 8 bases, J lost 2 bases, and 13 bases lay in between. CDR3 size: 13 residues. Germline V gene lookup returns CDR1 DFQATT and CDR2 SNEGSKA (reference sequence). The CDR3 sequence is CSPQAGPKNIQYF. CDR3 nucleotide sequence: TGCAGTCCCCAGGCGGGACCCAAAAACATTCAGTACTTC.

The table lists this clonotype with many counts. The chain recombines TRBV12-3 or TRBV12-4 with TRBJ1-4; TRBD1 aligns across 8 bases. J was trimmed by 8 bases and V by 6 bases; bases with no gene match: 8. The CDR3 is 14 residues long. The CDR3 loop reads CASRPTGEREKLFF. The DNA for the CDR3 is TGTGCCAGCAGACCGACAGGGGAAAGGGAAAAACTGTTTTTT.

In its sample, this clonotype was seen a few times. This chain connects TRBV12-3 or TRBV12-4 to TRBJ2-7; 9 nucleotides match TRBD1. V lost 5 bases to trimming and J lost 6 bases; unmatched junction nucleotides: 8. The CDR3 consists of 14 residues. The CDR3 bases are TGTGCCAGCAGTATCGGGACAGGGACTGCCGAGCAGTACGTC. Its translation is CASSIGTGTAEQYV.

The V gene is TRBV27, the J gene TRBJ1-6, with D possibly being TRBD1 (6 bases). CDR1 and CDR2 from the germline V gene are MNHEY and SMNVEV (reference sequence). The CDR3 totals 13 residues. The V and J ends lost 3 bases and 8 bases respectively, with 8 bases between them. The CDR3 DNA follows: TGTGCCAGCAGTTTCTACAGGGATTCACCCCTCCACTTT. It codes for CASSFYRDSPLHF.

The rearrangement links TRBV9 to TRBJ2-5, with 13 positions matching TRBD2. CDR3 length: 17 residues. Per germline, CDR1 SGDLS and CDR2 YYNGEE. V lost 4 bases to trimming and J lost 2 bases; unmatched junction nucleotides: 8. The CDR3 region has the DNA TGTGCCAGCAGCAACCGGGGGACTAGCGGGACTCAAGAGACCCAGTACTTC. Protein sequence: CASSNRGTSGTQETQYF.